A single sample is the source of the 32 T cell receptor beta chains below, sequenced in a study of identical twins. TCRdb analysed the 5' RACE reads with MiXCR anew, one entry per CDR3 protein. This table holds 690,000 or so distinct CDR3 sequences, 8.5% to 9.5% found once. These data also formed part of another study, on yellow fever vaccine responses in identical twins.

The sequencing input was PBMCs. All receptors come from a woman between 18 and 29 years old in good health.

The V and J genes are TRBV21-1 and TRBJ1-1; the tabulated D call, TRBD1, remains unverified against the DNA. TRBV21-1 is labeled a pseudogene. This CDR3 is 16 amino acids long. This CDR3 reads CASSKGGVDRNTEAFF. The CDR3 bases are TGTGCCAGCAGCAAAGGAGGGGTGGACAGGAACACTGAAGCTTTCTTT.

The chain combines TRBV15 with TRBJ2-3, with 8 bases fitting TRBD1. Germline CDR1 reads LNHNV; CDR2 reads YYDKDF (reference sequence). This CDR3 is 17 amino acids long. Trimming at V came to 8 bases and at J to 0 bases, leaving 13 bases not matched to a gene. The CDR3 loop reads CATLDGQGFSSTDTQYF. The CDR3 region has the DNA TGTGCCACCTTGGACGGACAGGGATTCTCTAGCACAGATACGCAGTATTTT.

The rearrangement uses TRBV11-1 and TRBJ2-2, with D possibly being TRBD2 (5 bases). The V and J ends lost 1 base and 3 bases respectively, with 18 bases between them. This CDR3 has 18 residues. Germline values: CDR1 SGHAT, CDR2 FQDESV (reference sequence). CDR3 protein: CASSLEGGNPRDTGELFF. In DNA form, the CDR3 reads TGTGCCAGCAGCTTAGAAGGTGGGAATCCGAGGGACACCGGGGAGCTGTTTTTT.

This clonotype has at least ten counts. The chain links TRBV6-2 or TRBV6-3 to TRBJ2-5, with 9 bases that match TRBD2. Germline lookup yields CDR1 MNHEY and CDR2 SVGEGT. With V trimmed by 6 bases and J by 7 bases, 9 bases remained unmatched. The CDR3 has 14 amino acids. CDR3 residues: CASRNLAGIATQYF. The CDR3 DNA is TGTGCCAGCAGAAATCTAGCGGGGATCGCGACCCAGTACTTC.

The sample holds a few counts of this clonotype. V gene TRBV6-2 or TRBV6-3 combines with J gene TRBJ2-7; D gene uncertain. Germline assignment: CDR1 MNHEY and CDR2 SVGEGT. This CDR3 has 17 amino acids. The V end was cut by 2 bases, the J end by 3 bases, with 20 bases between. The CDR3 spells CASSYGPDSSENYEQYF. CDR3 coding DNA: TGTGCCAGCAGTTACGGACCGGATTCCTCGGAGAACTACGAGCAGTACTTC.

This chain connects TRBV9 to TRBJ2-1; 7 bases are a match to TRBD2. V lost 0 bases and J lost 3; bases outside the gene matches: 3. CDR3 length equals 15 residues. CDR1 and CDR2 from the germline V gene are SGDLS and YYNGEE. For the CDR3, the DNA is TGTGCCAGCAGCGTAGGACTAGCCTACTACAATGAGCAGTTCTTC. It is translated as CASSVGLAYYNEQFF.

The sample holds many counts of this clonotype. The V and J genes are TRBV29-1 and TRBJ2-7, with D unclear. V lost 4 bases and J 3 bases, leaving 10 bases between the germline ends. CDR3 length: 12 residues. Germline lookup yields CDR1 SQVTM and CDR2 ANQGSEA. In DNA form, the CDR3 reads TGCAGCGTTGGGTTAACCTTCTACGAGCAGTACTTC. As protein: CSVGLTFYEQYF.

This chain links TRBV6-1 with TRBJ2-7, with 13 positions matching TRBD2. This CDR3 has 14 amino acids. In germline, CDR1 is MNHNS, CDR2 SASEGT. The V and J ends lost 6 bases and 6 bases, in that order; junction bases with no gene match: 5. This chain's CDR3 is CASRGLAGTGEQYF. Written as DNA, the CDR3 is TGTGCCAGCAGGGGACTAGCGGGAACAGGCGAGCAGTACTTC.

This chain uses TRBV7-9 with TRBJ2-1; D remains unclear. Trimming removed 1 base at V and 4 bases at J, with 8 bases between. The CDR3 has 14 residues. The germline gives CDR1 SEHNR, CDR2 FQNEAQ (reference sequence). DNA for the CDR3: TGTGCCAGCAGCTTAGGGCCCCCTTACAATGAGCAGTTCTTC. It yields the protein CASSLGPPYNEQFF.

This clonotype was observed a few times. The chain couples TRBV5-6 to TRBJ2-5, with D hard to call. The CDR3 runs to 14 residues. CDR1 and CDR2 (germline): SGHDT, YYEEEE. The V and J ends lost 7 bases and 2 bases respectively, with 15 bases between them. In DNA form, the CDR3 reads TGTGCCAGCGGTCCCGGGCTCGTTCAAGAGACCCAGTACTTC. This encodes CASGPGLVQETQYF.

J is TRBJ2-3 and V is TRBV5-1; D is uncertain. The CDR3 spans 15 residues. Deletions cut 4 bases from V and 0 bases from J, with 12 bases between. Germline CDR1 SGHRS, CDR2 YFSETQ. The CDR3 DNA sequence: TGCGCCAGCAGCGTCGAGGAAACTAGCACAGATACGCAGTATTTT. It codes for CASSVEETSTDTQYF.

This clonotype has only a few counts. The chain links TRBV28 to TRBJ2-1; possibly TRBD1 or TRBD2 for D (5 bases each). Germline CDR1 is MDHEN and CDR2 is SYDVKM. This CDR3 region has 12 residues. Trimming took 9 bases from V and 5 from J, leaving 11 bases between them. The CDR3 region has the DNA TGTGCCAGTACCGGGACGCACAATGAGCAGTTCTTC. It is translated as CASTGTHNEQFF.

In its sample, this clonotype was seen a few times. The chain has TRBV6-4 and TRBJ1-2; D possibly corresponds to TRBD1 (6 bases). From germline, CDR1 is MRHNA and CDR2 SNTAGT. The CDR3 is made up of 14 amino acids. Trimming took off 4 bases at V and 8 bases at J, with 17 bases between the two ends. Here the CDR3 reads CASSAGTGLEGYTF. CDR3 bases: TGTGCCAGCAGTGCTGGAACAGGGCTTGAAGGCTACACCTTC.

Ten or more counts support this clonotype. The chain is built from TRBV6-2 or TRBV6-3 and TRBJ2-4; no clear D gene. The CDR3 is 14 residues long. CDR1 and CDR2 (germline): MNHEY, SVGEGT. V shed 2 bases and J shed 2 bases, with 7 bases lying between them. The chain's CDR3 is CASSYGGSKNIQYF. The CDR3 DNA sequence: TGTGCCAGCAGTTACGGCGGATCCAAAAACATTCAGTACTTC.

The chain carries TRBV6-5 and TRBJ2-3; D perhaps matches TRBD1 (5 bases). V shed 5 bases and J shed 1 base, with 13 bases lying between them. In germline, CDR1 is MNHEY, CDR2 SVGAGI. The CDR3 is 15 amino acids. The CDR3 nucleotides are TGTGCCAGCAGTAACATACAGGCTGGCACAGATACGCAGTATTTT. Translation: CASSNIQAGTDTQYF.

This clonotype has a handful of counts. J is TRBJ2-7 and V is TRBV12-3 or TRBV12-4; D uncertain. Trimming cost V 4 bases and J 4 bases, with 20 bases left between them. The CDR3 runs to 16 residues. The CDR3 DNA reads as TGTGCCAGCAGTTCCTCATCACGAACGAACCCTTACGAGCAGTACTTC. Amino acids: CASSSSSRTNPYEQYF.

The genes are TRBV30 and TRBJ2-7; TRBD1 is a possible D gene (6 bases). The length of the CDR3 is 12 residues. V gave up 4 bases and J gave up 3 bases, with 10 bases separating them. CDR1 and CDR2 (germline): GTSNPN, SVGIG (reference sequence). The CDR3 protein is CAWIGQSYEQYF. CDR3 in DNA: TGTGCCTGGATCGGACAGAGCTACGAGCAGTACTTC.

There are a few counts of this clonotype. In DNA form, the CDR3 reads TGTGCCAGCACCCCGACAGGGACCATCGGAAACACCATATATTTT. Its protein is CASTPTGTIGNTIYF. This rearrangement joins TRBV12-3 or TRBV12-4 to TRBJ1-3; TRBD1 matches 7 bases. The CDR3 is 15 residues long. V lost 7 bases, J lost 4 bases, and 10 bases stayed unmatched.

The sample holds a few counts of this clonotype. The chain employs TRBV5-1 and TRBJ1-6; perhaps TRBD1 as D (5 bases). Germline-derived CDR1 and CDR2 are SGHRS and YFSETQ. The germline V and J ends were trimmed by 4 bases and 5 bases, with 10 bases remaining between them. The CDR3 loop spans 14 amino acids. CDR3 in DNA: TGCGCCAGCAGCCCGGGGCCCGATAATTCACCCCTCCACTTT. This codes for CASSPGPDNSPLHF. The entire variable domain, with the rest obtained from reference TRBV5-1 and TRBJ1-6, is as follows: KAGVTQTPRYLIKTRGQQVTLSCSPISGHRSVSWYQQTPGQGLQFLFEYFSETQRNKGNFPGRFSGRQFSNSRSEMNVSTLELGDSALYLCASSPGPDNSPLHFGNGTRLTVT.

This clonotype was counted between two and nine times. The chain carries TRBV6-5 and TRBJ2-3; 13 positions agree with TRBD2. J lost 5 bases, V lost 4 bases, and 6 bases had no gene match. The V gene's germline CDR1 is MNHEY and CDR2 SVGAGI. The CDR3 loop spans 16 amino acids. The CDR3 DNA reads TGTGCCAGCAGTTTTGGGGGACTAGCGGGAAGAGATACGCAGTATTTT. Amino acids: CASSFGGLAGRDTQYF.

The genes are TRBV24-1 and TRBJ2-1; D might be TRBD1 (6 bases). There are 17 residues in the CDR3. Trimming pared 4 bases from V and 3 bases from J, leaving 18 bases between. Germline V gives CDR1 KGHDR, CDR2 SFDVKD. The DNA of the CDR3 is TGTGCCACCAGTGACTCAGAAACAGGACAGTACTACAATGAGCAGTTCTTC. This encodes CATSDSETGQYYNEQFF.

The chain carries TRBV28 and TRBJ1-1; no clear D gene. CDR1 is MDHEN, CDR2 SYDVKM, per germline. CDR3 length: 13 amino acids. V gave up 7 bases and J gave up 1 base, with 10 bases separating them. The CDR3: CASTPISNTEAFF. CDR3 sequence (DNA): TGTGCCAGCACCCCTATCTCGAACACTGAAGCTTTCTTT.

The CDR3 DNA sequence: TGTGCCAGCAGCCTAAGACGGAGCCAAGAGACCCAGTACTTC. The encoded protein is CASSLRRSQETQYF. This sequence joins TRBV7-2 and TRBJ2-5; D is unresolved. The V gene's germline CDR1 is SGHTA and CDR2 FQGNSA. The CDR3 spans 14 residues. Trimming took off 5 bases at V and 1 base at J, with 11 bases between the two ends.

This clonotype was observed a handful of times. CDR3 amino acids: CASSGTSENNEQFF. CDR3 bases: TGTGCCAGCAGTGGGACTAGCGAAAACAATGAGCAGTTCTTC. The J gene is TRBJ2-1, the V gene TRBV6-2 or TRBV6-3; TRBD2 matches at 10 bases. The CDR3 is made up of 14 amino acids. The V segment lost 5 bases and the J segment 5 bases; nucleotides outside the gene matches: 3. From germline, CDR1 is MNHEY and CDR2 SVGEGT.

This chain uses TRBV19 with TRBJ2-3; TRBD1 matches 7 bases. V trimming: 1 base; J trimming: 2 bases; junction bases outside the gene matches: 6. CDR1 and CDR2 (germline): LNHDA, SQIVND (reference sequence). The CDR3 consists of 16 residues. The CDR3 region has the DNA TGTGCCAGTAGTATAGCGGGACAGCCTAACACAGATACGCAGTATTTT. It encodes CASSIAGQPNTDTQYF.

The sample holds many counts of this clonotype. The chain uses TRBV11-2 and TRBJ2-1; 7 nucleotides agree with TRBD2. V was clipped by 5 bases and J by 9 bases; unmatched bases: 7. CDR1 and CDR2 from the germline V gene are SGHAT and FQNNGV. This CDR3 is 13 amino acids long. Written as DNA, the CDR3 is TGTGCCAGCAGCAAACTAGCGTTAGGTGAGCAGTTCTTC. Amino acid sequence: CASSKLALGEQFF.

The chain couples TRBV18 to TRBJ2-1; 7 bases are shared with TRBD2. Germline CDR1 KGHSH, CDR2 LQKENI. CDR3 size: 15 residues. Trimming cost V 1 base and J 5 bases; bases outside gene matches: 5. Here the CDR3 DNA reads TGTGCCAGCTCACCACGGGGAGGGAATGACAATGAGCAGTTCTTC. Translating it yields CASSPRGGNDNEQFF.

The chain links TRBV5-1 to TRBJ1-2; no clear D gene. The CDR3 has 15 amino acids. V was trimmed by 4 bases and J by 0 bases, leaving 13 bases between them. Germline CDR1 reads SGHRS; CDR2 reads YFSETQ. DNA for the CDR3: TGCGCCAGCAGCGTCGGTCAGAACCCTAACTATGGCTACACCTTC. It specifies CASSVGQNPNYGYTF.

This clonotype has a count of ten or more. The genes are TRBV6-1 and TRBJ2-1, with D perhaps assigned TRBD1 or TRBD2 (7 bases each). The germline gives CDR1 MNHNS, CDR2 SASEGT. Trimming took off 8 bases at V and 6 bases at J, with 23 bases between the two ends. CDR3 length: 16 residues. CDR3 sequence reads: CASGRGGERGLNEQFF. As DNA, the CDR3 is TGTGCCAGCGGACGAGGGGGCGAGCGGGGTCTCAATGAGCAGTTCTTC.

This clonotype came up a few times. The CDR3 DNA is TGCGCCAGCAGCCCCGGGACAGGGGGCTTTGGCGGGAGTCCCTACGAGCAGTACTTC. It specifies CASSPGTGGFGGSPYEQYF. V gene TRBV5-1 combines with J gene TRBJ2-7; 12 bases agree with TRBD1. CDR1 SGHRS and CDR2 YFSETQ come from the germline V gene. The CDR3 totals 19 residues. The J segment lost 2 bases and the V segment lost 4 bases, leaving 16 bases of the junction unmatched.

This clonotype was seen repeatedly, ten times or more. The CDR3 reads CASSNAGADTGELFF. CDR3 nucleotides: TGTGCCAGCAGTAACGCGGGGGCGGACACCGGGGAGCTGTTTTTT. The rearrangement uses TRBV6-2 or TRBV6-3 and TRBJ2-2, with a tentative D call TRBD2 (7 bases). CDR1 is MNHEY, CDR2 SVGEGT, per germline. V gave up 5 bases and J gave up 3 bases, with 13 bases separating them. The CDR3 loop spans 15 amino acids.

This chain links TRBV20-1 with TRBJ2-3, with D possibly matching TRBD2 (5 bases). Germline V gives CDR1 DFQATT, CDR2 SNEGSKA (reference sequence). V was shortened by 5 bases and J by 2 bases, with 11 bases between the two germline ends. The CDR3 has 13 residues. DNA of the CDR3: TGCAGTGCTGGACGGGATCCCACAGATACGCAGTATTTT. Translated, it gives CSAGRDPTDTQYF.